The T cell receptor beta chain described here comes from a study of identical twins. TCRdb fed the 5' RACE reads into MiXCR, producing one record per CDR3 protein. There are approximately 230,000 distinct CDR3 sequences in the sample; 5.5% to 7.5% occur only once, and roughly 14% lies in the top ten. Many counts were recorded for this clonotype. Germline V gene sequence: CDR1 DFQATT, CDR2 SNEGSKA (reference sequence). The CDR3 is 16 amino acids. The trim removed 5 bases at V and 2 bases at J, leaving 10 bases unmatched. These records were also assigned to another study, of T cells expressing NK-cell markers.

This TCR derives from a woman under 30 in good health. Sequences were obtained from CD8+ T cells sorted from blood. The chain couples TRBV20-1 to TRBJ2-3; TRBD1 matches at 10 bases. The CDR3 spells CSARPGTGAYTDTQYF. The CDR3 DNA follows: TGCAGTGCTCGACCCGGGACAGGGGCATACACAGATACGCAGTATTTT.